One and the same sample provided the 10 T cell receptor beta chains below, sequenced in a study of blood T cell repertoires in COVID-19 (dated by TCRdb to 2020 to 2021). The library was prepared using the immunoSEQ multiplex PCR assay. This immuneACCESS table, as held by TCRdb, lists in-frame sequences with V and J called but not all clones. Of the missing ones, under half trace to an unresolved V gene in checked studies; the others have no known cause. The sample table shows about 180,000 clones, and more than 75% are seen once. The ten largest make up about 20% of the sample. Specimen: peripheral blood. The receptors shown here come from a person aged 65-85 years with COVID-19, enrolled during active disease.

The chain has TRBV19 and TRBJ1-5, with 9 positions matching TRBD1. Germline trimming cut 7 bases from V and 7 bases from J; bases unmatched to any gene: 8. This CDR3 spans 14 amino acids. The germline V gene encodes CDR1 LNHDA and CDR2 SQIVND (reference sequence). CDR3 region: CASNKDRGGQPQHF. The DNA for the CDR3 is TGTGCCAGTAACAAGGACAGGGGAGGCCAGCCCCAGCATTTT.

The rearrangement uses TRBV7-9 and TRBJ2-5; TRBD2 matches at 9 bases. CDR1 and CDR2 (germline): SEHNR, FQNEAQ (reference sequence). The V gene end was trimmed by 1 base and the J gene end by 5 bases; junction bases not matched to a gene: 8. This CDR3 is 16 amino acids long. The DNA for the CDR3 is TGTGCCAGCAGCTTAGGCCCAGCGGGGGGCGGGGAGACCCAGTACTTC. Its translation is CASSLGPAGGGETQYF.

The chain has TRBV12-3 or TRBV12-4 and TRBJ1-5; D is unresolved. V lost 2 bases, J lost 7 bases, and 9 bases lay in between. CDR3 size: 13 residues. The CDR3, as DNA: TGTGCCAGCAGTTTACGGCCGGAGCAGCCCCAGCATTTT. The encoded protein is CASSLRPEQPQHF.

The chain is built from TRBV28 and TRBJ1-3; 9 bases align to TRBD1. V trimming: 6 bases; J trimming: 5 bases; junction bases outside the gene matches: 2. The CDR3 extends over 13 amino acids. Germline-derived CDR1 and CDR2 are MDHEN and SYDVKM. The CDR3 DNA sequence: TGTGCCAGCAGGGGGACAGGGAGAAACACCATATATTTT. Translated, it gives CASRGTGRNTIYF.

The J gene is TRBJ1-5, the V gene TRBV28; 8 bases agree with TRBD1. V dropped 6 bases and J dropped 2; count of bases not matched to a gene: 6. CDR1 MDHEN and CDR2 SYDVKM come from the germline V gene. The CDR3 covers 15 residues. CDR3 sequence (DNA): TGTGCCAGCAGCCGGGTACAGGGGGGCAATCAGCCCCAGCATTTT. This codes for CASSRVQGGNQPQHF.

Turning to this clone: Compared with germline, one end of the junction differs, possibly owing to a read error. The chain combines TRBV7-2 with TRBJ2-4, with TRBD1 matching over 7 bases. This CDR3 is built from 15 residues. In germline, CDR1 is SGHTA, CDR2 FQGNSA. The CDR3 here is CASSNSGTAQNIQYF. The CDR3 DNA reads TGTGCCAGCAGCAACTCCGGGACAGCCCAAAACATTCAGTACTTC.

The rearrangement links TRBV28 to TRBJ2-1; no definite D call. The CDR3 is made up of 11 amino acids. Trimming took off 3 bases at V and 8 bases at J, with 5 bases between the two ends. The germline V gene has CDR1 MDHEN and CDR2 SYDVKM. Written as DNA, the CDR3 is TGTGCCAGCAGTTTTATTGATGAGCAGTTCTTC. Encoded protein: CASSFIDEQFF.

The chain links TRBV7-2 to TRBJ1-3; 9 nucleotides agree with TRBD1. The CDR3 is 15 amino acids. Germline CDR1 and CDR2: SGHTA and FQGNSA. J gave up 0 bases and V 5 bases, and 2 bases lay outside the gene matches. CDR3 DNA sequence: TGTGCCAGCAGCGAGACAGGGGGCTCTGGAAACACCATATATTTT. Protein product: CASSETGGSGNTIYF.

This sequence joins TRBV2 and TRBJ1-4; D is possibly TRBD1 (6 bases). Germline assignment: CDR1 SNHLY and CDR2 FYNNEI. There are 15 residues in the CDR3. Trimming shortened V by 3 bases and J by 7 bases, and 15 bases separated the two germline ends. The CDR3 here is CASSDKAGAGEKLFF. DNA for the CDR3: TGTGCCAGCAGTGACAAAGCAGGGGCCGGTGAAAAACTGTTTTTT.

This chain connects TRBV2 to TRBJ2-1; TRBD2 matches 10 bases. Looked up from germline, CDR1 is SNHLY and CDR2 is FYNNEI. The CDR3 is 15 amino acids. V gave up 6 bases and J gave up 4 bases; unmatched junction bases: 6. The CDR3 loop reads CASSILAGKYNEQFF. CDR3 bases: TGTGCCAGCAGCATACTAGCGGGGAAGTACAATGAGCAGTTCTTC.